These T cell receptor beta chains were read from a single sample in a study of cytomegalovirus exposure and HLA in healthy donors. The protocol was immunoSEQ multiplex PCR, while the TCRdb copy is restricted to in-frame clones and leaves out a portion. The table has 150,000 to 200,000 clones, 84% seen once. The sample was PBMCs. These TCRs come from a boy younger than 18 in good health and CMV-seronegative. Each CDR3 is given with its conserved first and last residue. D genes are given only for firm matches. Some rows mark clone size as missing; the rest say once, few, many or name a class of expanded clone.

D,size,V,J,DNA,CDR3
NA,NA,TRBV9,TRBJ1-1,TGTGCCAGCAGCCGCCCGGACGGGATGAACACTGAAGCTTTCTTT,CASSRPDGMNTEAFF
NA,NA,TRBV28,TRBJ1-5,TGTGCCAGCAGTGCTACCCCGTCTCCTCAGCCCCAGCATTTT,CASSATPSPQPQHF
TRBD1,NA,TRBV10-3,TRBJ1-1,TGTGCCATCACCCGGACAGGTTTGAACACTGAAGCTTTCTTT,CAITRTGLNTEAFF
TRBD2,NA,TRBV5-4,TRBJ2-3,TGTGCCAGCAGCTTGCTAGCGGGGAGCACAGATACGCAGTATTTT,CASSLLAGSTDTQYF
NA,NA,TRBV14,TRBJ2-1,TGTGCCAGCAGCCAAGATCAGGGTGTTTTATACAATGAGCAGTTCTTC,CASSQDQGVLYNEQFF
NA,NA,TRBV27,TRBJ2-7,TGTGCCAGCAGTTTAACCAGGGTAGTTAGTTACGAGCAGTACTTC,CASSLTRVVSYEQYF
NA,NA,TRBV15,TRBJ2-4,TGTGCCACCAGCCGTAAGGGGGCCAAAAACATTCAGTACTTC,CATSRKGAKNIQYF
NA,NA,TRBV7-8,TRBJ2-7,TGTGCCAGCAGCTTAGCAGGGGGAAACGAGCAGTACTTC,CASSLAGGNEQYF
NA,NA,TRBV9,TRBJ2-7,TGTGCCAGCAGCGCCGGGGGGCGGCCTTTCTACGAGCAGTACTTC,CASSAGGRPFYEQYF
TRBD1,NA,TRBV11-2,TRBJ2-5,TGTGCCAGCAGCACGTCAGGGGGCACGGAAGAGACCCAGTACTTC,CASSTSGGTEETQYF
NA,NA,TRBV30,TRBJ2-7,TGTGCCTGGAGTGGGTCGCGGGAGCAGTACTTC,CAWSGSREQYF
TRBD1,once,TRBV5-1,TRBJ2-1,TGCGCCAGCAGTCCACACGGGACAGGCGGCAATGAGCAGTTCTTC,CASSPHGTGGNEQFF
NA,NA,TRBV4-1,TRBJ2-7,TGCGCCAGCAGCCAGACAAGGTTCCTTAACGAGCAGTACTTC,CASSQTRFLNEQYF
NA,NA,TRBV19,TRBJ1-1,TGTGCCAGTAATACCCGGGTGGCTCTGAACACTGAAGCTTTCTTT,CASNTRVALNTEAFF
NA,NA,TRBV9,TRBJ2-3,TGTGCCAGCAGCGTCCTCCAAGGGGCAGATACGCAGTATTTT,CASSVLQGADTQYF
NA,NA,TRBV5-8,TRBJ1-3,TGTGCCAGCAGCCCTGAACGACAGGAGAGAAACACCATATATTTT,CASSPERQERNTIYF
TRBD1,NA,TRBV10-3,TRBJ2-1,TGTGCCAGCTCCGGACAGGGTGATTTCAATGAGCAGTTCTTC,CASSGQGDFNEQFF
NA,NA,TRBV5-4,TRBJ1-2,TGTGCCAGCAGCTTGGCCGTCGGGGGAGGAAATGGCTACACCTTC,CASSLAVGGGNGYTF
NA,NA,TRBV7-3,TRBJ1-5,TGTGCCAGCAGCTTAACCGGAGCCCGGAATCAGCCCCAGCATTTT,CASSLTGARNQPQHF
NA,NA,TRBV5-1,TRBJ1-4,TGCGCCAGCAGCTTGGCTGGACTGGGTGAAAAACTGTTTTTT,CASSLAGLGEKLFF
NA,NA,TRBV7-8,TRBJ2-7,TGTGCCAGCAGCCCGGGTTACGAGCAGTACTTC,CASSPGYEQYF
NA,NA,TRBV7-9,TRBJ2-5,TGTGCCAGCAGCTTAGTGGCTGAGACCCAGTACTTC,CASSLVAETQYF
NA,NA,TRBV20-1,TRBJ2-7,TGCAGTGCCCCCCGGGGCTACGAGCAGTACTTC,CSAPRGYEQYF
NA,NA,TRBV27,TRBJ1-2,TGTGCCAGCAGTTTATTTGGCGGCCCGACTAACTATGGCTACACCTTC,CASSLFGGPTNYGYTF
TRBD2,NA,TRBV28,TRBJ2-6,TGTGCCAGCAGTTTTGGGGGGGTATCTGGGGCCAACGTCCTGACTTTC,CASSFGGVSGANVLTF
NA,NA,TRBV5-3,TRBJ1-5,TGTGCCAGAAGCTTTAGAGGATACAATCAGCCCCAGCATTTT,CARSFRGYNQPQHF
TRBD1,once,TRBV30,TRBJ2-6,TGTGCCTGGAGTGTCATGGGGACAGGGTTCAGCTCTGGGGCCAACGTCCTGACTTTC,CAWSVMGTGFSSGANVLTF
NA,NA,TRBV5-4,TRBJ1-6,TGTGCCAGCAGCTTGGGGCCAGGGGACTCACCCCTCCACTTT,CASSLGPGDSPLHF
NA,few,TRBV13,TRBJ2-7,TGTGCCAGCAGCTTAGCCTCCAGCTACGAGCAGTACTTC,CASSLASSYEQYF
NA,NA,TRBV13,TRBJ2-1,TGTGCCAGCAGCTGGGGCGCTGGGGGCACCGAGCAGTTCTTC,CASSWGAGGTEQFF
NA,NA,TRBV10-3,TRBJ1-2,TGTGCCATCAGTGAGCAGGATGGCTACACCTTC,CAISEQDGYTF
TRBD2,NA,TRBV5-6,TRBJ2-1,TGTGCCAGCAGTCACGGGACTAGCGGATACAATGAGCAGTTCTTC,CASSHGTSGYNEQFF
NA,NA,TRBV9,TRBJ2-7,TGTGCCAGCAGCGTAGGGACAGTACTTGGGGAGCAGTACTTC,CASSVGTVLGEQYF
NA,NA,TRBV19,TRBJ1-1,TGTGCCAGTAGTTCCCACCTCAGGGTGGGCACTGAAGCTTTCTTT,CASSSHLRVGTEAFF
TRBD2,NA,TRBV6-5,TRBJ2-7,TGTGCCAGCAGTTACTCGATGCTAGCGGGAGGCTACGAGCAGTACTTC,CASSYSMLAGGYEQYF
TRBD1,NA,TRBV7-8,TRBJ1-5,TGTGCCAGCAGCTACGACAGGGTTCAGCCCCAGCATTTT,CASSYDRVQPQHF
NA,NA,TRBV7-6,TRBJ1-5,TGTGCCAGCAGCTCGGGGGGAGCCGCGGCGCCCCAGCATTTT,CASSSGGAAAPQHF
NA,NA,TRBV10-1,TRBJ1-2,TGCGCCACCCCGGGGGGATATGGCTACACCTTC,CATPGGYGYTF